What follows is one T cell receptor (beta chain) and its context. MiXCR, run by TCRdb on the RT-PCR reads, gives a single entry per CDR3 protein. Here the sample spans about 700,000 distinct CDR3 sequences, 12% to 15% being singletons. The CDR3 runs to 13 residues. Germline loops: CDR1 LGHDT, CDR2 YNNKEL (reference sequence). With 0 bases removed from V and 6 bases from J, the gap between germline ends came to 6 bases. V gene TRBV3-1 combines with J gene TRBJ1-5; D remains unclear. Sequencing used memory CD4+ T cells from blood. The TCR originated in a female donor in good health, serving as a healthy control. Here the CDR3 DNA reads TGTGCCAGCAGCCAAGAACCTCGTCAGCCCCAGCATTTT. This gives the protein CASSQEPRQPQHF.